These 9 T cell receptor beta chains share one sample of origin, sequenced in a study of cytomegalovirus exposure and HLA in healthy donors. Researchers ran the PCR with 60 Vbeta and 13 Jbeta primers. TCRdb keeps only in-frame clones here, not all; method: immunoSEQ multiplex PCR. The table shows approximately 170,000 clones, with 65% to 70% occurring only once. Sequenced: PBMCs. The receptors stem from a woman under 30 in good health and CMV-seropositive.

The chain is built from TRBV27 and TRBJ2-5, with 7 bases aligning to TRBD1. This CDR3 comprises 16 residues. J lost 5 bases, V lost 5 bases, and 14 bases had no gene match. Germline CDR1 MNHEY, CDR2 SMNVEV (reference sequence). CDR3 sequence: CASSQTTGFGVETQYF. For the CDR3, the DNA is TGTGCCAGCAGTCAAACGACAGGGTTCGGCGTGGAGACCCAGTACTTC.

This clone has just a few counts. The genes are TRBV4-3 and TRBJ2-2; D uncertain. This CDR3 region has 18 residues. Germline V gene sequence: CDR1 LGHNA, CDR2 YSLEER. The germline V and J ends were trimmed by 4 bases and 2 bases, with 20 bases remaining between them. The CDR3 sequence: CASSPRSPGTLNTGELFF. In DNA form, the CDR3 reads TGCGCCAGCAGCCCTAGATCCCCCGGAACTCTAAACACCGGGGAGCTGTTTTTT.

V usage is TRBV5-6 and J usage is TRBJ2-7, with 8 bases aligning to TRBD1. CDR3 length: 14 amino acids. J lost 3 bases, V lost 2 bases, and 4 bases had no gene match. Germline V gene lookup returns CDR1 SGHDT and CDR2 YYEEEE. CDR3 amino acids: CASSFSDRVYEQYF. Written as DNA, the CDR3 is TGTGCCAGCAGCTTTTCGGACAGGGTCTACGAGCAGTACTTC.

V gene TRBV18 combines with J gene TRBJ2-7; TRBD1 matches at 9 bases. J was trimmed by 2 bases and V by 0 bases; bases with no gene match: 2. Germline V CDR1 and CDR2: KGHSH, LQKENI. This CDR3 is built from 15 residues. The CDR3 sequence is CASSPPGQGTYEQYF. CDR3 nucleotide sequence: TGTGCCAGCTCACCACCAGGACAGGGGACCTACGAGCAGTACTTC.

On this clone itself: Additional DNA sequences in this sample encode the identical CDR3. This rearrangement joins TRBV29-1 to TRBJ2-2; TRBD1 is a possible D gene (6 bases). Trimming shortened V by 4 bases and J by 8 bases, and 17 bases separated the two germline ends. CDR3 length: 14 residues. CDR1 and CDR2 from the germline V gene are SQVTM and ANQGSEA. DNA of the CDR3: TGCAGCGTTGTTCCTGCGGCAGGGACAGGGGAGCTGTTTTTT. This codes for CSVVPAAGTGELFF.

The chain couples TRBV19 to TRBJ1-4; weak D call: TRBD1 (6 bases). This CDR3 region has 16 residues. The germline V gene encodes CDR1 LNHDA and CDR2 SQIVND (reference sequence). Between the trimmed V and J ends, which lost 5 bases and 2 bases, there was a span of 15 bases. Here the CDR3 DNA reads TGTGCCAGTAGTCGACGGAAGGGGGGGACTAATGAAAAACTGTTTTTT. Its protein product is CASSRRKGGTNEKLFF. Supplemented by reference TRBV19 and TRBJ1-4, the full variable domain reads DGGITQSPKYLFRKEGQNVTLSCEQNLNHDAMYWYRQDPGQGLRLIYYSQIVNDFQKGDIAEGYSVSREKKESFPLTVTSAQKNPTAFYLCASSRRKGGTNEKLFFGSGTQLSVL.

The rearrangement uses TRBV6-5 and TRBJ1-2; D gene unclear. Germline V gene lookup returns CDR1 MNHEY and CDR2 SVGAGI. The V end was cut by 2 bases, the J end by 3 bases, with 13 bases between. CDR3 size: 15 residues. The CDR3 protein is CASSYNRGLDYGYTF. CDR3 in DNA: TGTGCCAGCAGTTACAACCGGGGATTGGACTATGGCTACACCTTC.

J is TRBJ2-1 and V is TRBV9, with 8 bases lining up with TRBD2. The CDR3 is 15 amino acids. V lost 0 bases, J lost 7 bases, and 6 bases stayed unmatched. CDR1 is SGDLS and CDR2 is YYNGEE in the germline V gene. The CDR3 DNA sequence: TGTGCCAGCAGCGTAGACGGGGGGGATCAGAATGAGCAGTTCTTC. The encoded protein is CASSVDGGDQNEQFF.

This clone appeared a few times. The V and J genes are TRBV30 and TRBJ2-1, with no clear D. The CDR3 runs to 12 residues. CDR1 GTSNPN and CDR2 SVGIG come from the germline V gene (reference sequence). Trimming shortened V by 0 bases and J by 8 bases, and 8 bases separated the two germline ends. CDR3 region: CAWSVPTDEQFF. The CDR3 nucleotides are TGTGCCTGGAGTGTACCTACTGATGAGCAGTTCTTC.